This TCR beta chain stems from a study of monozygotic twins with inflammatory bowel disease. TCRdb reprocessed the 5' RACE reads, with one entry per CDR3 protein and no DNA. The table gives around 190,000 distinct CDR3 sequences; the top ten clones make up approximately 1.5% of it. The CDR3 has 16 residues. CDR1 and CDR2 (germline): SGHNT, YYREEE (reference sequence). As regards this clonotype: Its specificity is not known.

Study conclusions and caveats: Healthy co-twins exceeded IBD patients in TCRbeta diversity as measured by inverse Simpson.

This sequence was found in a human donor with ulcerative colitis or Crohn's disease, or a healthy co-twin of an affected twin (not recorded which). The chain joins TRBV5-4 to TRBJ2-5; the D call from TCRdb, TRBD2, cannot be confirmed without DNA. Input material: blood. The CDR3 sequence: CASSSGGGGVGETQYF.